Sequencing of this T cell receptor (beta chain) was carried out in a study of human T cells and chemical hapten exposure. Turning to the study itself: The variation in per-sample TCR yields arose mainly from small differences in pooled library volumes.

The study extracted total RNA from unfractionated whole blood. This clonotype was seen repeatedly, ten times or more. The antigen remains undetermined. V was clipped by 9 bases and J by 5 bases, with 14 bases between them. This CDR3 has 14 amino acids. Germline V lookup: CDR1 MDHEN, CDR2 SYDVKM. Separate cDNA molecules received unique molecular identifiers, which the library attached to them. Each CDR3 protein is one row after TCRdb ran MiXCR on the 5' RACE reads. Counted here are approximately 150,000 distinct CDR3 sequences, roughly 4% occurring once; the ten biggest clones make up roughly 1.4%. Study-level findings and limits: Counts of TCRs above 1 in 1000 frequency stayed unchanged with DPC sensitization.

J is TRBJ1-6 and V is TRBV28; D uncertain. The sequence came from a female donor in good health. The chain's CDR3 is CASSLRPNNSPLHF. In DNA form, the CDR3 reads TGTGCCAGTTCATTGCGGCCTAATAATTCACCCCTCCACTTT. Using reference TRBV28 and TRBJ1-6 for the parts outside the CDR3, the full variable domain is DVKVTQSSRYLVKRTGEKVFLECVQDMDHENMFWYRQDPGLGLRLIYFSYDVKMKEKGDIPEGYSVSREKKERFSLILESASTNQTSMYLCASSLRPNNSPLHFGNGTRLTVT.